The entry below describes one TCR beta chain. There is no known antigen for this receptor. No quality values exist for individual bases; no much larger clone is one base distant. The record originates from a study of blood T cell repertoires in COVID-19 (dated by TCRdb to 2020 to 2021). Describing the broader study: Samples covering the acute and convalescent phases of COVID-19 were provided by collaborators in the United States, Italy and Spain. Where available, HLA class I and class II types were obtained from metadata supplied by the sample provider rather than from assay-based typing. A de-identified subject ID, COVID-19 status, age in years and sex were almost always included in the sample metadata. The material from the prospective study consisted of cDNA or gDNA derived from T cells, B-cell-depleted T cells, or PBMCs. The repertoires were released in a freely available public database meant as a resource for research on the immune response to SARS-CoV-2. Deeply sampled blood TCRbeta repertoires from subjects exposed to, actively infected with, or recovered from COVID-19 were included in the dataset. Samples came from the ongoing ImmuneRACE study (first 160 participants) plus 1,254 subjects from 6 global collaborators. Results and caveats for the whole study, not just this receptor: Clinical and demographic metadata were provided uncurated, with the amount varying by source and participant.

V lost 4 bases and J lost 0 bases, and the count of bases not matched to a germline gene is 17. The CDR3 numbers 20 residues from cysteine through phenylalanine. Only the CDR3 part of the read is kept: 60 bases, read in frame from the first base. The germline V gene encodes CDR1 SGDLS and CDR2 YYNGEE. TCRbeta CDR3 regions were amplified from genomic DNA by means of the immunoSEQ Assay, a bias-controlled multiplex PCR. On the authors' methods: The number of nucleated cells in each sample was estimated by amplification of reference gene primers within the assay. To quantify the absolute abundance of each unique TCRbeta CDR3 rearrangement, sequence reads were collapsed and filtered. For each sample, productive Simpson clonality was calculated by taking the square root of Simpson's diversity index across productive rearrangements. Imported from immuneACCESS, the table was reduced by TCRdb to in-frame sequences with V and J called. These copies leave out some clones; in studies compared against another copy, an unresolved V gene accounts for under half, and the cause of the remainder is not known. D and trimming were read from the DNA, whereas the V and J calls and clone size are those reported in that table. The sample table holds over 200,000 clones, of which 81% were seen once. The leading ten clones occupy more than 8.5% of the sample.

Participants in the prospective study were enrolled through a virtual design, were aged roughly 18 to 100 years, and lived in about 25 United States geographic areas. To assign participants to cohorts, the prospective study relied on clinical history that participants themselves reported in a screening survey and a study questionnaire. In the prospective study, whole blood, serum and a nasopharyngeal or oropharyngeal swab were collected from each participant by mobile phlebotomists. Prospective study participants could optionally give additional blood draws and questionnaires over an approximately two-month period. Before DNA extraction, blood samples from the prospective study were shipped at room temperature or frozen.

The receptor was derived from a woman aged 50 to 60 with acute COVID-19. Recombination connected TRBV9 to TRBJ1-5, and 9 junctional nucleotides match TRBD1. Material: PBMCs or T cells enriched from blood (not recorded which). The CDR3 protein: CASSPNSRDRDEYSNQPQHF. Read as DNA, the sequence is TGTGCCAGCAGCCCAAATTCCCGGGACAGGGACGAGTATAGCAATCAGCCCCAGCATTTT. Reference TRBV9 and TRBJ1-5 genes cover what lies past the CDR3, so the full variable domain is DSGVTQTPKHLITATGQRVTLRCSPRSGDLSVYWYQQSLDQGLQFLIQYYNGEERAKGNILERFSAQQFPDLHSELNLSSLELGDSALYFCASSPNSRDRDEYSNQPQHFGDGTRLSIL.